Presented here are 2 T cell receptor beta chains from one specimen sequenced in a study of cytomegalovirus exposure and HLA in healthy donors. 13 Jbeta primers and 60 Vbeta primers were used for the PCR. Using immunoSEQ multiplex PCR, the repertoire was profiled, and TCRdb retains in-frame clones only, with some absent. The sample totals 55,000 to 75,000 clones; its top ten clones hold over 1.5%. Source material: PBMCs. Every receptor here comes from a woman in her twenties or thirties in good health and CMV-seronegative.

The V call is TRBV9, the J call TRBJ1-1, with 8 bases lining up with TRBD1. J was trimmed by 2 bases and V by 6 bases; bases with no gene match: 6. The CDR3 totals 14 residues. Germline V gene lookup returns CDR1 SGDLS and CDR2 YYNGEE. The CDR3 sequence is CASTLGQGNTEAFF. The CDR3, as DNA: TGTGCCAGCACGTTAGGACAGGGAAACACTGAAGCTTTCTTT.

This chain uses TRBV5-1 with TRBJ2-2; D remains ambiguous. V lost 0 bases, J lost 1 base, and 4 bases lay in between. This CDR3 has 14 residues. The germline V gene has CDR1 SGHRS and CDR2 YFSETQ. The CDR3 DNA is TGCGCCAGCAGCTTGGGGCAGAACACCGGGGAGCTGTTTTTT. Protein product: CASSLGQNTGELFF.